Listed below are T cell receptor beta chains from one sample, sequenced in a study of cytomegalovirus exposure and HLA in healthy donors. Some clones are missing from TCRdb's copy, which holds only in-frame ones; the method was immunoSEQ multiplex PCR. The table lists 150,000 to 250,000 clones, approximately 85% of them singletons. Input material: PBMCs. The source is a woman between 50 and 59 years old in good health and CMV-seronegative. Both conserved end residues are part of each CDR3. Each record gives: clone size, CDR3 length, V gene, D gene, J gene, CDR3 DNA, CDR3 protein. A D gene is named only where the DNA matches it firmly. Size values are once, few and many counts, or a class for expanded clones, and some rows have none.

>.|14|TRBV5-1|TRBD1|TRBJ1-3
TGCGCCAGCAGCACCAGGGGGGTCGGAAACACCATATATTTT
CASSTRGVGNTIYF
>.|13|TRBV6-5|.|TRBJ1-2
TGTGCCAGCAGTGCGACAGCAATCTATGGCTACACCTTC
CASSATAIYGYTF
>once|17|TRBV7-9|.|TRBJ1-2
TGTGCCAGCAGCTTACCCTCGGGCCGCGGGGTTAACTATGGCTACACCTTC
CASSLPSGRGVNYGYTF
>.|12|TRBV5-1|.|TRBJ2-2
TGCGCCAGCAGCCCCGGCACCGGGGAGCTGTTTTTT
CASSPGTGELFF
>.|13|TRBV5-6|.|TRBJ1-5
TGTGCCAGCAGCATCTCAGGGGATCAGCCCCAGCATTTT
CASSISGDQPQHF
>.|18|TRBV28|TRBD2|TRBJ2-6
TGTGCCAGCAGTTTACCGGGACTAGGGGTAGGGGGGGCCAACGTCCTGACTTTC
CASSLPGLGVGGANVLTF
>.|15|TRBV11-1|TRBD1|TRBJ1-1
TGTGCCAGCAGCTTGACAGGGGGGCGGAACACTGAAGCTTTCTTT
CASSLTGGRNTEAFF
>.|16|TRBV11-3|TRBD2|TRBJ2-1
TGTGCCAGCAGCTTAGTATTAGCGGGAGGTTACAATGAGCAGTTCTTC
CASSLVLAGGYNEQFF
>.|14|TRBV6-4|.|TRBJ2-2
TGTGCCAGCAGTGATTCGAGGGAGAGCGGGGAGCTGTTTTTT
CASSDSRESGELFF
>once|14|TRBV5-8|.|TRBJ1-4
TGTGCCAGCAGCCCAGGGCTGGCTAATGAAAAACTGTTTTTT
CASSPGLANEKLFF
>.|15|TRBV2|TRBD2|TRBJ2-3
TGTGCCAGCACTATTCTAGCGGGAGGGACAGATACGCAGTATTTT
CASTILAGGTDTQYF
>.|13|TRBV9|.|TRBJ2-7
TGTGCCAGCAGCGAAGGCCCTAGCTACGAGCAGTACTTC
CASSEGPSYEQYF
>.|15|TRBV30|TRBD2|TRBJ2-7
TGTGCCTGGGAGACGGGACTAGCGGGGGCGGAAGAGCAGTACTTC
CAWETGLAGAEEQYF
>.|12|TRBV6-1|.|TRBJ1-1
TGTGCCAGCTCAGGGGCAGTCACTGAAGCTTTCTTT
CASSGAVTEAFF
>few|16|TRBV28|.|TRBJ2-5
TGTGCCAGCGGGGCGGGAGGAGGGGGCCTCCAAGAGACCCAGTACTTC
CASGAGGGGLQETQYF
>.|17|TRBV5-1|TRBD2|TRBJ2-3
TGCGCCAGCAGCAACGGGACTAGCGGGAGGGCCATAGATACGCAGTATTTT
CASSNGTSGRAIDTQYF
>.|18|TRBV21-1|.|TRBJ2-7
TGTGCCAGCAGCAAAGGGGAAAGGAGGACAGGGAGAGGTTACGAGCAGTACTTC
CASSKGERRTGRGYEQYF
>.|15|TRBV15|.|TRBJ2-1
TGTGCCACCAGCAGAGATCGCGACTTCTACAATGAGCAGTTCTTC
CATSRDRDFYNEQFF
>few|13|TRBV9|.|TRBJ1-1
TGTGCCAGCAGCACACAGCTGAACACTGAAGCTTTCTTT
CASSTQLNTEAFF
>.|14|TRBV29-1|TRBD1|TRBJ2-3
TGCAGCGTCCGCGGGACAGGCAGCACAGATACGCAGTATTTT
CSVRGTGSTDTQYF
>.|17|TRBV28|.|TRBJ1-5
TGTGCCAGCATTCAAGGGGGGGGCGGGGGGTACAATCAGCCCCAGCATTTT
CASIQGGGGGYNQPQHF
>.|13|TRBV30|.|TRBJ2-1
TGTGCCTGGAGTGGTTCCACAGGAAAAAAGCAGTTCTTC
CAWSGSTGKKQFF
>.|14|TRBV4-1|TRBD1|TRBJ2-1
TGCGCCAGCAGCCAGGACAGGCAGCCCAATGAGCAGTTCTTC
CASSQDRQPNEQFF
>.|14|TRBV10-1|TRBD1|TRBJ2-7
TGCGCCAGCAGTGACAGGGGGTCAGCCTACGAGCAGTACTTC
CASSDRGSAYEQYF